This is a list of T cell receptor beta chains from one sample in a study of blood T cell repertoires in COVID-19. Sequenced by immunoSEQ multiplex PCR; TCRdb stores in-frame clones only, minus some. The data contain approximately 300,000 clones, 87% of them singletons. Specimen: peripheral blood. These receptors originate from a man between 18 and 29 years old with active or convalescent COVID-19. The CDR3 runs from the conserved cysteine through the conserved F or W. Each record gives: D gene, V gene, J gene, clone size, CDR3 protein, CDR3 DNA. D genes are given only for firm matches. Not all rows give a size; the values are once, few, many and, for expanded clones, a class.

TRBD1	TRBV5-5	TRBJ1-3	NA	CASSIRQGSLVASGNTIYF	TGTGCCAGCAGCATACGACAGGGAAGCCTTGTAGCCTCTGGAAACACCATATATTTT
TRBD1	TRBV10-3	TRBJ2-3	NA	CAIRGQGFADTQYF	TGTGCCATCAGAGGACAGGGGTTCGCAGATACGCAGTATTTT
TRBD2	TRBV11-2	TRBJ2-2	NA	CASGDVAGGRTGELFF	TGTGCCAGCGGGGACGTAGCGGGAGGGCGAACCGGGGAGCTGTTTTTT
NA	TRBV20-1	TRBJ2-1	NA	CKAGSNNEQFF	TGCAAGGCAGGGTCCAACAATGAGCAGTTCTTC
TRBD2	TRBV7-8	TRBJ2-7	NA	CASSSERELYEQYF	TGTGCCAGCAGCTCGGAGCGGGAGCTCTACGAGCAGTACTTC
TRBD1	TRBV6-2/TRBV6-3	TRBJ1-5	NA	CASSYRGTGGMAQHF	TGTGCCAGCAGTTACAGAGGGACAGGGGGAATGGCCCAGCATTTT
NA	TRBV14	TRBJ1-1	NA	CASSRLGQKNTEAFF	TGTGCCAGCAGCCGCCTTGGACAGAAGAACACTGAAGCTTTCTTT
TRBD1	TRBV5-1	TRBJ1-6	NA	CASSADRGGGPLHF	TGCGCCAGCAGCGCGGACAGGGGGGGAGGACCCCTCCACTTT
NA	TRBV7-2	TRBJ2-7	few	CASSRGTEGEQYF	TGTGCCAGCAGCCGCGGGACTGAAGGGGAGCAGTACTTC
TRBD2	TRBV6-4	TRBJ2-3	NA	CASSELAGVSDTQYF	TGTGCCAGCAGTGAGCTAGCGGGAGTGTCAGATACGCAGTATTTT
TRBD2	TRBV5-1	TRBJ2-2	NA	CASSLMTSEGTGELFF	TGCGCCAGCAGCTTGATGACTAGCGAGGGGACCGGGGAGCTGTTTTTT
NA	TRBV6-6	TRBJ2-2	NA	CASSPNTGELFF	TGTGCCAGCAGCCCTAACACCGGGGAGCTGTTTTTT
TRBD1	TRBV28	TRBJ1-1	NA	CASSLKPGQGAAFF	TGTGCCAGCAGTCTGAAACCGGGACAGGGAGCGGCTTTCTTT
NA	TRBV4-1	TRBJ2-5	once	CASSQSQVRETQYF	TGCGCCAGCAGCCAATCGCAGGTCCGAGAGACCCAGTACTTC
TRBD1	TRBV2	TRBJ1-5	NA	CASRGDRVNQPQHF	TGTGCCAGCAGGGGGGACAGGGTCAATCAGCCCCAGCATTTT
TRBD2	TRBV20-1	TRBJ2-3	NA	CSAGTSSTQYF	TGCAGTGCTGGGACTAGCTCTACGCAGTATTTT
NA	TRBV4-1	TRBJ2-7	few	CASSQETSVATYEQYF	TGCGCCAGCAGCCAAGAGACCAGCGTCGCAACCTACGAGCAGTACTTC
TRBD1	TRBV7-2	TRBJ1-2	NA	CASSPGTGVNYGYTF	TGTGCCAGCAGCCCAGGGACAGGGGTCAACTATGGCTACACCTTC
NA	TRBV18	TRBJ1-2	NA	CASSPGQLANYGYTF	TGTGCCAGCTCTCCAGGACAGTTAGCTAACTATGGCTACACCTTC
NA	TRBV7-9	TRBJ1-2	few	CASSSREGGSF	TGTGCCAGCAGCTCCCGGGAGGGTGGGTCCTTC
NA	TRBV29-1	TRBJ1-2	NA	CSAGTFFNYGYTF	TGCAGCGCTGGGACATTCTTTAACTATGGCTACACCTTC
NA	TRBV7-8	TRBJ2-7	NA	CASSFDWLGYEQYF	TGTGCCAGCAGCTTCGACTGGCTGGGCTACGAGCAGTACTTC
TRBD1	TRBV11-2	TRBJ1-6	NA	CASTGTGNSPLHF	TGTGCCAGCACCGGGACAGGCAATTCACCCCTCCACTTT
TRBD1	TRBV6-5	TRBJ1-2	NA	CASRGTGGVYGYTF	TGTGCCAGCAGGGGTACAGGGGGCGTCTATGGCTACACCTTC
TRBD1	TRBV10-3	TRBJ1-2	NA	CAISVDRNYGYTF	TGTGCCATCAGTGTGGACAGGAACTATGGCTACACCTTC
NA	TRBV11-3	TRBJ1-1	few	CASSLGGDSGEAFF	TGTGCCAGCAGCTTAGGCGGAGATTCGGGTGAAGCTTTCTTT
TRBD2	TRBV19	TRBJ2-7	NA	CASSKGLAGAYEQYF	TGTGCCAGTAGTAAAGGACTAGCGGGAGCCTACGAGCAGTACTTC
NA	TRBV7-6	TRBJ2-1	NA	CASSLGPYNEQFF	TGTGCCAGCAGCTTAGGGCCTTACAATGAGCAGTTCTTC
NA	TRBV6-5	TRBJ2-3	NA	CASSVQLGDTQYF	TGTGCCAGCAGCGTACAACTAGGAGATACGCAGTATTTT
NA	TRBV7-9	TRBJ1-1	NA	CASSEGVAYTEAFF	TGTGCCAGCAGTGAGGGGGTGGCCTACACTGAAGCTTTCTTT
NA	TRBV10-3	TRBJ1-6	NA	CAISPNIWGVRTNSPLHF	TGTGCCATCAGTCCCAACATCTGGGGGGTCAGAACTAATTCACCCCTCCACTTT
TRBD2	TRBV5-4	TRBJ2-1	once	CASSFQGGGGEQFF	TGTGCCAGCAGCTTTCAAGGCGGGGGGGGTGAGCAGTTCTTC
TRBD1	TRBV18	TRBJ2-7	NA	CASSPSTGWDDEQYF	TGTGCCAGCTCACCGTCGACAGGGTGGGACGACGAGCAGTACTTC